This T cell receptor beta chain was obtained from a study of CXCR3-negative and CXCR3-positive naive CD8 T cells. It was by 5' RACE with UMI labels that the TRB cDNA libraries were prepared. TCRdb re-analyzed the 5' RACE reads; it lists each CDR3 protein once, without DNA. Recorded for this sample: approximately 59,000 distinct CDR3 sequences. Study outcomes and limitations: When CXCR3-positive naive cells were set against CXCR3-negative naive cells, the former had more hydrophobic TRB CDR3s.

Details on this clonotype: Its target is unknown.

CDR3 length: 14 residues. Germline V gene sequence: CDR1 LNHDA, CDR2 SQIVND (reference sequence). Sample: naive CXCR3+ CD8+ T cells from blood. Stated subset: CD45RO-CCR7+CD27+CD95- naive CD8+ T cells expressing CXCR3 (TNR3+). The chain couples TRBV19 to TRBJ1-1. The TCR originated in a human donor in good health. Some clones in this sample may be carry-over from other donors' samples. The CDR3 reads CASSIIWDGTEAFF.